A single sample gave rise to the 16 T cell receptor beta chains below, sequenced in a study of control samples from healthy donors and cancer patients. Using immunoSEQ multiplex PCR, the repertoire was profiled, and TCRdb retains in-frame clones only, with some absent. Of tens of thousands of clones in the sample, about nine tenths were seen once. Material for sequencing was PBMCs. The source is a man aged 45-60 years with lung cancer.

This clone was recorded only once. The gene calls are TRBV27 and TRBJ2-1; 9 bases match TRBD2. Germline-derived CDR1 and CDR2 are MNHEY and SMNVEV (reference sequence). CDR3 length: 12 amino acids. V shed 6 bases and J 9 bases; nucleotides not matched to a gene: 3. CDR3 region: CASRTSGGEQFF. The CDR3 DNA reads as TGTGCCAGCAGGACTAGCGGCGGTGAGCAGTTCTTC.

The gene calls are TRBV10-2 and TRBJ2-7, with TRBD2 identical over 10 bases. Unmatched junction bases numbered 17, after V lost 11 bases and J lost 4 bases. The germline V gene encodes CDR1 WSHSY and CDR2 SAAADI. This CDR3 contains 16 residues. The CDR3: CAGAGSGGAERYEQYF. The CDR3 DNA reads as TGCGCCGGCGCGGGGAGCGGGGGGGCCGAGCGATACGAGCAGTACTTC.

This clone showed up just once. The chain carries TRBV7-2 and TRBJ1-4; D remains unclear. Germline V gene data show CDR1 as SGHTA and CDR2 as FQGNSA. This CDR3 is built from 15 residues. V was pared by 1 base and J by 6 bases, with 12 bases between. CDR3 protein: CASSLGGSTDEKLFF. CDR3 nucleotide sequence: TGTGCCAGCAGCTTAGGGGGTAGTACGGATGAAAAACTGTTTTTT.

J is TRBJ2-7 and V is TRBV3-1 (or the pseudogene TRBV3-2); D is perhaps TRBD2 (6 bases). The CDR3 consists of 13 residues. Per germline, CDR1 LGHDT and CDR2 YNNKEL (reference sequence). V was shortened by 6 bases and J by 3 bases, with 12 bases between the two germline ends. This CDR3 is CASRRYGGYEQYF. CDR3 in DNA: TGTGCCAGCAGGAGATACGGGGGCTACGAGCAGTACTTC.

V is TRBV18 and J is TRBJ1-1; D not certain. Germline V lookup: CDR1 KGHSH, CDR2 LQKENI. The V end was cut by 1 base, the J end by 6 bases, with 21 bases between. This CDR3 is built from 17 residues. Here the CDR3 reads CASSPQRAGTFSAEAFF. CDR3 nucleotide sequence: TGTGCCAGCTCACCACAGAGGGCTGGAACCTTTAGCGCTGAAGCTTTCTTT.

This clone has only one observation. The chain carries TRBV4-1 and TRBJ2-1; D remains unclear. This CDR3 has 15 amino acids. Per germline, CDR1 MGHRA and CDR2 YSYEKL. V gave up 1 base and J gave up 2 bases, with 9 bases separating them. The CDR3 loop is CASSQVDFPYNEQFF. Written as DNA, the CDR3 is TGCGCCAGCAGCCAAGTTGACTTCCCCTACAATGAGCAGTTCTTC.

This chain joins TRBV30 and TRBJ1-1; possibly TRBD1 for D (6 bases). V was clipped by 0 bases and J by 7 bases, with 15 bases between them. This CDR3 comprises 14 residues. The germline V gene has CDR1 GTSNPN and CDR2 SVGIG (reference sequence). This CDR3 is CAWSVTGGEIEAFF. DNA for the CDR3: TGTGCCTGGAGTGTAACGGGGGGCGAAATTGAAGCTTTCTTT.

This clone was counted a single time. The V and J genes are TRBV14 and TRBJ2-5; 11 bases align to TRBD1. The CDR3 spans 15 residues. V was pared by 3 bases and J by 2 bases, with 2 bases of the junction left unmatched. The germline V gene encodes CDR1 SGHDN and CDR2 FVKESK. In DNA, the CDR3 is TGTGCCAGCAGCCATGGGACAGGGGGGCAAGAGACCCAGTACTTC. This sequence encodes CASSHGTGGQETQYF. The full variable domain, rest sourced from reference TRBV14 and TRBJ2-5, is EAGVTQFPSHSVIEKGQTVTLRCDPISGHDNLYWYRRVMGKEIKFLLHFVKESKQDESGMPNNRFLAERTGGTYSTLKVQPAELEDSGVYFCASSHGTGGQETQYFGPGTRLLVL.

J is TRBJ2-1 and V is TRBV20-1; D is unresolved. V was clipped by 3 bases and J by 4 bases, with 10 bases between them. Germline values: CDR1 DFQATT, CDR2 SNEGSKA (reference sequence). This CDR3 is built from 13 residues. The CDR3 DNA is TGCAGTGCTAGTCGGGCCAATTACAATGAGCAGTTCTTC. Residues: CSASRANYNEQFF.

V and J are TRBV9 and TRBJ1-1; weak D call: TRBD1 (6 bases). V dropped 3 bases and J dropped 1 base, with 10 bases sitting between them. Germline CDR1 reads SGDLS; CDR2 reads YYNGEE. The CDR3 contains 14 residues. CDR3 coding DNA: TGTGCCAGCAGCGCCCAGACAGGGAACACTGAAGCTTTCTTT. Translation gives CASSAQTGNTEAFF.

The rearrangement uses TRBV2 and TRBJ1-4, with D possibly TRBD1 on 5 matching bases. In germline, CDR1 is SNHLY, CDR2 FYNNEI. This CDR3 is 14 amino acids long. V dropped 3 bases and J dropped 2 bases, with 7 bases sitting between them. The CDR3 sequence is CASSDRDTNEKLFF. CDR3 coding DNA: TGTGCCAGCAGTGACAGGGACACTAATGAAAAACTGTTTTTT. Variable domain in full (rest from reference TRBV2 and TRBJ1-4): EPEVTQTPSHQVTQMGQEVILRCVPISNHLYFYWYRQILGQKVEFLVSFYNNEISEKSEIFDDQFSVERPDGSNFTLKIRSTKLEDSAMYFCASSDRDTNEKLFFGSGTQLSVL.

This clone has more than one count but fewer than ten. The V and J genes are TRBV7-3 and TRBJ2-3; possible D gene TRBD2, 7 bases. The CDR3 runs to 19 residues. CDR1 is SGHTA, CDR2 FQGTGA, per germline. V gave up 5 bases and J gave up 0 bases, with 24 bases separating them. The CDR3 nucleotides are TGTGCCAGCAGCCCCCGGGGGGCGGGGGCTCGGGGTAGCACAGATACGCAGTATTTT. This sequence encodes CASSPRGAGARGSTDTQYF.

In this sample, this clone turned up a few times. The chain employs TRBV6-2 or TRBV6-3 and TRBJ1-1, with 7 nucleotides matching TRBD1. The trim removed 6 bases at V and 3 bases at J, leaving 13 bases unmatched. CDR1 is MNHEY, CDR2 SVGEGT, per germline. The CDR3 runs to 16 residues. CDR3 protein: CASSYSKRQGYTEAFF. The CDR3 DNA is TGTGCCAGCAGCTATTCTAAACGACAGGGCTACACTGAAGCTTTCTTT.

The chain is built from TRBV7-9 and TRBJ2-1; D remains ambiguous. The CDR3 consists of 17 residues. Germline loops: CDR1 SEHNR, CDR2 FQNEAQ (reference sequence). V gave up 5 bases and J gave up 4 bases, with 21 bases separating them. CDR3 sequence: CASSPPLRHAVYNEQFF. The DNA for the CDR3 is TGTGCCAGCAGCCCGCCTTTGCGACATGCCGTATACAATGAGCAGTTCTTC.

The chain links TRBV5-1 to TRBJ2-7; tentatively, D is TRBD2 (7 bases). The V end lost 3 bases, the J end lost 5 bases, and 18 bases lay between the germline ends. Germline CDR1 reads SGHRS; CDR2 reads YFSETQ. The CDR3 has 15 residues. The CDR3 DNA is TGCGCCAGCAGCTCCCAAGGGGGGGGTTTAGACGAGCAGTACTTC. It is translated as CASSSQGGGLDEQYF.

This chain links TRBV14 with TRBJ2-7; 10 nucleotides match TRBD2. The V gene end was trimmed by 0 bases and the J gene end by 2 bases; junction bases not matched to a gene: 1. This CDR3 comprises 15 residues. The germline V gene encodes CDR1 SGHDN and CDR2 FVKESK. CDR3 sequence: CASSQDSGGAYEQYF. CDR3 nucleotides: TGTGCCAGCAGCCAAGACAGCGGGGGGGCCTACGAGCAGTACTTC.